This section outlines one T cell receptor (beta chain) sequence together with its context. Its antigen is unknown. This sample stems from a study of long-term antiretroviral therapy in people with HIV. Findings of the study overall: HIV repertoires covered narrower CDR3 length ranges than controls did.

The content of samples before DNA extraction was roughly 1-10 million cryopreserved PBMC. At the survey level, the v3.0 immunoSEQ assay was run. Only in-frame clones appear in the TCRdb table, and some are missing; sequencing was by immunoSEQ multiplex PCR. The profile shows around 29,000 clones, approximately 90% of them singletons. This clonotype was obtained from a man younger than 35 with HIV. The sequencing used unsorted PBMCs, collected 1.1 years after starting antiretroviral therapy.

The CDR3 sequence is CASSYGSGGGYEQYF. As DNA, the CDR3 is TGTGCCAGCAGTTACGGCTCAGGGGGGGGCTACGAGCAGTACTTC. The chain links TRBV6-5 to TRBJ2-7; the D call may be TRBD1 or TRBD2 (7 bases each). The V gene's germline CDR1 is MNHEY and CDR2 SVGAGI. This CDR3 spans 15 amino acids. The germline V and J ends were trimmed by 2 bases and 3 bases, with 14 bases remaining between them.